One and the same sample provided the 25 T cell receptor beta chains below, sequenced in a study of T cell responses to AZD1222 COVID-19 vaccine. The method was immunoSEQ multiplex PCR; TCRdb's version includes in-frame clones alone and lacks a portion of them. The repertoire consists of 100,000 or so clones, with about 88% occurring once and the leading ten covering more than 1.5%. Sequencing used peripheral blood, obtained on day 0 of AZD1222 vaccination. These receptors were obtained from an adult in good health.

Note on this clone: Additional DNA sequences in this sample encode the identical CDR3. The gene calls are TRBV2 and TRBJ1-5; D remains unclear. Trimming stripped 2 bases from V and 4 bases from J, with 9 bases between. CDR1 and CDR2 (germline): SNHLY, FYNNEI. The CDR3 has 14 amino acids. The chain's CDR3 is CASSERAGNQPQHF. CDR3 sequence (DNA): TGTGCCAGCAGTGAACGGGCAGGTAATCAGCCCCAGCATTTT.

The chain combines TRBV4-1 with TRBJ1-1, with D tentatively TRBD1 (5 bases). The germline V gene encodes CDR1 MGHRA and CDR2 YSYEKL. Trimming removed 1 base at V and 0 bases at J, with 9 bases between. The CDR3 contains 15 residues. CDR3 nucleotide sequence: TGCGCCAGCAGCCAAGGGGAGGGGATGAACACTGAAGCTTTCTTT. This translates into CASSQGEGMNTEAFF.

The gene calls are TRBV3-1 (or the pseudogene TRBV3-2) and TRBJ2-7; 10 bases match TRBD1. The CDR3 spans 14 residues. Germline V gives CDR1 LGHDT, CDR2 YNNKEL (reference sequence). V was clipped by 4 bases and J by 2 bases; unmatched bases: 2. For the CDR3, the DNA is TGTGCCAGCAGCCTAGGGACAGGGGCCTACGAGCAGTACTTC. This gives the protein CASSLGTGAYEQYF.

This chain uses TRBV13 with TRBJ2-5, with 9 positions matching TRBD1. The germline V gene has CDR1 PRHDT and CDR2 FYEKMQ (reference sequence). With 4 bases clipped from V and 3 bases from J, the junction kept 6 bases outside the gene matches. This CDR3 is 15 amino acids long. The CDR3 DNA follows: TGTGCCAGCAGCTCCGGGACAGGGTTCGAAGAGACCCAGTACTTC. Residues: CASSSGTGFEETQYF.

This chain joins TRBV18 and TRBJ2-7; 10 bases fit TRBD1. This CDR3 comprises 14 residues. Trimming removed 4 bases from V and 5 bases from J; junction bases left unmatched: 5. Germline CDR1 reads KGHSH; CDR2 reads LQKENI. For the CDR3, the DNA is TGTGCCAGCTCACAGGGACAGGGGTGGAACGAGCAGTACTTC. It specifies CASSQGQGWNEQYF. Together with reference TRBV18 and TRBJ2-7, the CDR3 gives the full variable domain: NAGVMQNPRHLVRRRGQEARLRCSPMKGHSHVYWYRQLPEEGLKFMVYLQKENIIDESGMPKERFSAEFPKEGPSILRIQQVVRGDSAAYFCASSQGQGWNEQYFGPGTRLTVT.

This clone is a singleton in its sample. This chain connects TRBV28 to TRBJ1-1, with a possible D match to TRBD1 (5 bases). This CDR3 region has 11 residues. Trimming removed 8 bases at V and 2 bases at J, with 6 bases between. CDR1 and CDR2 from the germline V gene are MDHEN and SYDVKM. The CDR3 DNA follows: TGTGCCAGCGGGGGAAACACTGAAGCTTTCTTT. Amino acid sequence: CASGGNTEAFF.

The V and J genes are TRBV9 and TRBJ2-7; D possibly corresponds to TRBD1 (6 bases). CDR1 and CDR2 from the germline V gene are SGDLS and YYNGEE. This CDR3 is built from 17 residues. V dropped 4 bases and J dropped 1 base, with 21 bases sitting between them. The CDR3 DNA reads as TGTGCCAGCAGCCCCCACCCAACAGGGCCTACTTCCTACGAGCAGTACTTC. It translates to CASSPHPTGPTSYEQYF. Combining the CDR3 with reference TRBV9 and TRBJ2-7 gives the whole variable domain DSGVTQTPKHLITATGQRVTLRCSPRSGDLSVYWYQQSLDQGLQFLIQYYNGEERAKGNILERFSAQQFPDLHSELNLSSLELGDSALYFCASSPHPTGPTSYEQYFGPGTRLTVT.

CDR3 in DNA: TGTGCCACCATCAGGGCAGATACGCAGTATTTT. This translates into CATIRADTQYF. V gene TRBV28 combines with J gene TRBJ2-3, with D perhaps matching TRBD1 (5 bases). Germline V gene data show CDR1 as MDHEN and CDR2 as SYDVKM. V lost 10 bases to trimming and J lost 4 bases, with 9 bases between them. The CDR3 runs to 11 residues.

The CDR3 region has the DNA TGTGCCAGCAGCTTGGGGGGGACTAGCAACGAATTCTTC. This translates into CASSLGGTSNEFF. The chain couples TRBV5-4 to TRBJ2-1; 9 nucleotides agree with TRBD2. Trimming at V came to 0 bases and at J to 16 bases, leaving 8 bases not matched to a gene. This CDR3 comprises 13 residues. Germline lookup yields CDR1 SGHNT and CDR2 YYREEE (reference sequence).

The rearrangement uses TRBV4-1 and TRBJ2-3; 13 bases align to TRBD2. Germline lookup yields CDR1 MGHRA and CDR2 YSYEKL. The trim removed 0 bases at V and 0 bases at J, leaving 15 bases unmatched. The CDR3 contains 22 residues. CDR3 protein: CASSQDSPGTSGTALSTDTQYF. CDR3 nucleotides: TGCGCCAGCAGCCAAGATTCCCCAGGGACTAGCGGGACCGCCCTAAGCACAGATACGCAGTATTTT.

J is TRBJ2-1 and V is TRBV4-2, with D uncertain. Germline V gene sequence: CDR1 LGHNA, CDR2 YNFKEQ. The V end lost 1 base, the J end lost 3 bases, and 16 bases lay between the germline ends. CDR3 length: 17 amino acids. The CDR3 DNA follows: TGTGCCAGCAGCCAAGTTGCGGTCGCCCCCTACTACAATGAGCAGTTCTTC. It specifies CASSQVAVAPYYNEQFF.

This sequence joins TRBV28 and TRBJ1-3, with 9 bases fitting TRBD1. The V segment lost 5 bases and the J segment 0 bases; nucleotides outside the gene matches: 5. This CDR3 comprises 16 residues. Germline V gene sequence: CDR1 MDHEN, CDR2 SYDVKM. The CDR3 here is CASSPGQGISGNTIYF. The CDR3 region has the DNA TGTGCCAGCAGTCCTGGACAGGGGATCTCTGGAAACACCATATATTTT. Full variable domain (rest looked up from reference TRBV28 and TRBJ1-3): DVKVTQSSRYLVKRTGEKVFLECVQDMDHENMFWYRQDPGLGLRLIYFSYDVKMKEKGDIPEGYSVSREKKERFSLILESASTNQTSMYLCASSPGQGISGNTIYFGEGSWLTVV.

The chain employs TRBV28 and TRBJ2-3; the match to TRBD2 covers 7 bases. CDR1 and CDR2 (germline): MDHEN, SYDVKM. The trim removed 11 bases at V and 1 base at J, leaving 9 bases unmatched. The CDR3 sequence is 14 residues long. The CDR3, as DNA: TGTGCCGGAGCAGGGAGGGGAGGCACAGATACGCAGTATTTT. Translation: CAGAGRGGTDTQYF.

The CDR3 protein is CSVAAQETQYF. CDR3 DNA: TGCAGCGTTGCCGCGCAAGAGACCCAGTACTTC. The rearrangement links TRBV29-1 to TRBJ2-5; D not resolved. Germline V gene data show CDR1 as SQVTM and CDR2 as ANQGSEA. V was clipped by 4 bases and J by 2 bases, with 5 bases between them. This CDR3 spans 11 amino acids.

This clone was counted between two and nine times. The rearrangement uses TRBV18 and TRBJ1-2; no firm D call. Germline V gene sequence: CDR1 KGHSH, CDR2 LQKENI. V lost 2 bases and J 6 bases, leaving 10 bases between the germline ends. CDR3 size: 13 residues. The CDR3 region is CASSPREEDGYTF. In nucleotides, the CDR3 is TGTGCCAGCTCACCAAGGGAAGAGGATGGCTACACCTTC.

The rearrangement joins TRBV6-5 to TRBJ1-2; 7 bases fit TRBD1. Germline values: CDR1 MNHEY, CDR2 SVGAGI. This CDR3 region has 15 residues. The trim removed 0 bases at V and 4 bases at J, leaving 5 bases unmatched. The CDR3 DNA is TGTGCCAGCAGTTACTCGCCCGGGACAGTCTATGGCTACACCTTC. It yields the protein CASSYSPGTVYGYTF.

The J gene is TRBJ1-2, the V gene TRBV9; a weak D match, TRBD1 (6 bases). The CDR3 covers 16 residues. The germline gives CDR1 SGDLS, CDR2 YYNGEE. Trimming removed 0 bases at V and 7 bases at J, with 19 bases between. CDR3 residues: CASSVEGRGRGGGYTF. The CDR3 DNA sequence: TGTGCCAGCAGCGTAGAAGGACGGGGCAGGGGCGGTGGCTACACCTTC.

The rearrangement joins TRBV10-1 to TRBJ1-2; tentatively, D is TRBD1 (6 bases). V shed 8 bases and J shed 3 bases, with 13 bases lying between them. Germline CDR1 and CDR2: WNHNN and SYGVQD (reference sequence). The CDR3 length is 13 residues. The CDR3 protein is CASSPGVDYGYTF. In DNA, the CDR3 is TGCGCCAGCTCTCCAGGGGTGGACTATGGCTACACCTTC.

The chain recombines TRBV28 with TRBJ1-2; 9 positions match TRBD1. The V gene end was trimmed by 5 bases and the J gene end by 7 bases; junction bases not matched to a gene: 8. Germline V CDR1 and CDR2: MDHEN, SYDVKM. The CDR3 is 14 amino acids. The CDR3 sequence: CASSPPGQGFGYTF. CDR3 DNA: TGTGCCAGCAGTCCGCCGGGACAGGGATTTGGCTACACCTTC.

This clone was found once. The V and J genes are TRBV24-1 and TRBJ2-2; 8 bases align to TRBD1. Germline CDR1 KGHDR, CDR2 SFDVKD. The junction had 11 bases not matched to a gene; V was cut back by 5 bases and J by 7 bases. The CDR3 loop spans 16 amino acids. The CDR3 sequence is CATSAPGQGRSGELFF. The CDR3 DNA reads TGTGCCACCAGTGCACCCGGACAGGGCCGAAGCGGGGAGCTGTTTTTT.

The chain recombines TRBV2 with TRBJ2-7; D is unresolved. V was cut by 6 bases and J by 4 bases, with 4 bases left in between. The germline V gene has CDR1 SNHLY and CDR2 FYNNEI. The CDR3 totals 10 residues. The CDR3 sequence: CASREYEQYF. The CDR3 coding sequence is TGTGCCAGCAGGGAATACGAGCAGTACTTC. Looking up the rest from reference TRBV2 and TRBJ2-7 gives the full variable domain: EPEVTQTPSHQVTQMGQEVILRCVPISNHLYFYWYRQILGQKVEFLVSFYNNEISEKSEIFDDQFSVERPDGSNFTLKIRSTKLEDSAMYFCASREYEQYFGPGTRLTVT.

J is TRBJ1-1 and V is TRBV12-5; maybe TRBD1 (6 bases). Germline assignment: CDR1 LGHNT and CDR2 FRNRAP. The germline V and J ends were trimmed by 6 bases and 4 bases, with 15 bases remaining between them. The CDR3 has 14 residues. CDR3 amino acids: CASGAGAGFTEAFF. The CDR3 DNA reads as TGTGCTAGTGGGGCAGGGGCGGGGTTCACTGAAGCTTTCTTT.

This rearrangement joins TRBV5-6 to TRBJ2-7; unclear D gene. Trimming took off 5 bases at V and 1 base at J, with 13 bases between the two ends. There are 14 residues in the CDR3. The germline V gene encodes CDR1 SGHDT and CDR2 YYEEEE. This CDR3 reads CASSPYQVSYEQYF. DNA of the CDR3: TGTGCCAGCAGTCCTTATCAGGTATCCTACGAGCAGTACTTC.

The V gene is TRBV6-2 or TRBV6-3, the J gene TRBJ1-2; 9 positions agree with TRBD1. Trimming cost V 2 bases and J 8 bases; bases outside gene matches: 6. The CDR3 extends over 14 amino acids. Germline values: CDR1 MNHEY, CDR2 SVGEGT. The CDR3 region has the DNA TGTGCCAGCAGTTACGACGGGACAGGGAGCGGCTACACCTTC. Translating gives CASSYDGTGSGYTF.

J is TRBJ2-3 and V is TRBV25-1; unclear D gene. Deletions cut 3 bases from V and 2 bases from J, with 15 bases between. The CDR3 consists of 16 residues. Germline CDR1 reads MGHDK; CDR2 reads SYGVNS. Written as DNA, the CDR3 is TGTGCCAGCAGTGATCCATCGGGCAGTTCCACAGATACGCAGTATTTT. Translation: CASSDPSGSSTDTQYF.